The rows below give T cell receptor beta chains drawn from one sample of a study of Graves' ophthalmopathy and Graves' hyperthyroidism. Each CDR3 protein is one row after TCRdb ran MiXCR on the multiplex PCR reads. The table has approximately 700,000 distinct CDR3 sequences, roughly 40% seen once; the top ten hold 44%. The sample taken for sequencing was peripheral blood. The receptors derive from an adult man with Graves' ophthalmopathy. Each CDR3 is given with its conserved first and last residue. D genes are given only for firm matches. The size of a clone is reported for some rows only, either as once, few or many, or as a class for expanded clones.

V: TRBV6-5
size: many
J: TRBJ2-5
D: TRBD2
CDR3: CASSPGTSGIGETQYF
DNA: TGTGCCAGCAGTCCCGGGACTAGCGGGATAGGAGAGACCCAGTACTTC

V: TRBV10-3
size: few
J: TRBJ1-2
D: TRBD1
CDR3: CAISGNLYTGGDNYGYTF
DNA: TGTGCCATCAGTGGAAACCTTTATACAGGGGGCGACAACTATGGCTACACCTTC

V: TRBV10-3
size: NA
J: TRBJ1-4
D: NA
CDR3: CATGSRNEKLFF
DNA: TGTGCCACCGGGAGTAGGAATGAAAAACTGTTTTTT

V: TRBV20-1
size: NA
J: TRBJ1-1
D: NA
CDR3: CSARLQTNTEAFF
DNA: TGCAGTGCTAGGCTACAGACTAACACTGAAGCTTTCTTT

V: TRBV24-1
size: NA
J: TRBJ1-5
D: NA
CDR3: CASSPAAQVNQPQHF
DNA: TGTGCCAGCAGCCCTGCGGCGCAGGTTAATCAGCCCCAGCATTTT

V: TRBV10-3
size: many
J: TRBJ1-2
D: TRBD1
CDR3: CASRSGQGRGYTF
DNA: TGTGCCAGCAGATCGGGACAGGGTCGTGGCTACACCTTC

V: TRBV3-1
size: once
J: TRBJ2-5
D: TRBD2
CDR3: CASSQRGGGAEETQYF
DNA: TGTGCCAGCAGCCAACGAGGCGGGGGGGCGGAAGAGACCCAGTACTTC

V: TRBV19
size: few
J: TRBJ1-1
D: NA
CDR3: CASSWSRRNTEAFF
DNA: TGTGCCAGTAGTTGGTCACGGAGGAACACTGAAGCTTTCTTT

V: TRBV20-1
size: NA
J: TRBJ1-2
D: NA
CDR3: CSAGGGYTF
DNA: TGCAGTGCTGGCGGCGGCTACACCTTC

V: TRBV25-1
size: NA
J: TRBJ2-1
D: NA
CDR3: CASSTRDNEQFF
DNA: TGTGCCAGCAGTACCAGGGACAATGAGCAGTTCTTC

V: TRBV2
size: NA
J: TRBJ2-5
D: NA
CDR3: CASSDTGLRETQYF
DNA: TGTGCCAGCAGTGATACCGGGTTACGAGAGACCCAGTACTTC

V: TRBV6-6
size: NA
J: TRBJ1-6
D: NA
CDR3: CASSEGSRNSPLHF
DNA: TGTGCCAGCAGTGAGGGTAGCCGTAATTCACCCCTCCACTTT

V: TRBV3-1
size: NA
J: TRBJ1-2
D: NA
CDR3: CASSQDYGNGYTF
DNA: TGTGCCAGCAGCCAAGATTACGGGAATGGCTACACCTTC

V: TRBV24-1
size: NA
J: TRBJ1-2
D: NA
CDR3: CATSDPTTGNYGYTF
DNA: TGTGCCACCAGTGACCCGACCACAGGGAACTATGGCTACACCTTC

V: TRBV14
size: NA
J: TRBJ1-2
D: NA
CDR3: CASSRLTANYGYTF
DNA: TGTGCCAGCAGCCGGTTGACAGCTAACTATGGCTACACCTTC

V: TRBV29-1
size: NA
J: TRBJ1-1
D: NA
CDR3: CSLGSEAFF
DNA: TGCAGCTTGGGATCCGAAGCTTTCTTT

V: TRBV9
size: many
J: TRBJ1-4
D: NA
CDR3: CASGGAGDAEKLFF
DNA: TGTGCCAGCGGGGGAGCGGGAGATGCGGAAAAACTGTTTTTT

V: TRBV25-1
size: NA
J: TRBJ1-2
D: TRBD1
CDR3: CAGDSGGQGYGYTF
DNA: TGTGCCGGAGATAGCGGTGGACAGGGCTATGGCTACACCTTC

V: TRBV24-1
size: few
J: TRBJ2-7
D: TRBD2
CDR3: CATSSREGVHEQYF
DNA: TGTGCCACCAGTTCCCGGGAGGGCGTCCACGAGCAGTACTTC

V: TRBV10-2
size: NA
J: TRBJ2-7
D: TRBD1
CDR3: CASRLPGQGTYEQYF
DNA: TGTGCCAGCCGACTACCGGGACAGGGCACCTACGAGCAGTACTTC

V: TRBV29-1
size: many
J: TRBJ2-7
D: NA
CDR3: CSVRGSGSEQYF
DNA: TGCAGCGTCCGTGGGTCGGGGAGCGAGCAGTACTTC

V: TRBV5-8
size: few
J: TRBJ2-7
D: NA
CDR3: CASSLAQGIREQYF
DNA: TGTGCCAGCAGCTTGGCTCAGGGGATTAGGGAGCAGTACTTC

V: TRBV25-1
size: NA
J: TRBJ1-5
D: TRBD1
CDR3: CASSLSGVGQGGQPQHF
DNA: TGTGCCAGCAGTTTATCTGGTGTTGGACAGGGCGGTCAGCCCCAGCATTTT

V: TRBV19
size: few
J: TRBJ1-5
D: NA
CDR3: CASTDMEDQPQHF
DNA: TGTGCCAGTACCGATATGGAGGATCAGCCCCAGCATTTT

V: TRBV4-3
size: NA
J: TRBJ2-7
D: NA
CDR3: CASSQGDSVGYEQYF
DNA: TGCGCCAGCAGCCAGGGGGACTCCGTCGGATACGAGCAGTACTTC

V: TRBV20-1
size: many
J: TRBJ1-4
D: TRBD1
CDR3: CSALNRGPEKLFF
DNA: TGCAGTGCCCTAAACAGGGGACCTGAAAAACTGTTTTTT

V: TRBV2
size: NA
J: TRBJ1-2
D: NA
CDR3: CASSTSGNTF
DNA: TGTGCCAGCAGCACGAGTGGAAACACCTTC

V: TRBV2
size: many
J: TRBJ1-5
D: TRBD1
CDR3: CASRRTGESQPQHF
DNA: TGTGCCAGCAGACGGACAGGGGAAAGTCAGCCCCAGCATTTT

V: TRBV7-2
size: many
J: TRBJ2-7
D: NA
CDR3: CASSLSDEQYF
DNA: TGTGCCAGCAGCTTGAGCGACGAGCAGTACTTC

V: TRBV14
size: many
J: TRBJ1-2
D: NA
CDR3: CASSQVDGSYGYTF
DNA: TGTGCCAGCAGCCAAGTGGACGGAAGCTATGGCTACACCTTC

V: TRBV25-1
size: NA
J: TRBJ2-6
D: NA
CDR3: CASSPSGTPTSGANVLTF
DNA: TGTGCCAGCTCACCATCCGGGACACCCACCTCTGGGGCCAACGTCCTGACTTTC

V: TRBV25-1
size: NA
J: TRBJ1-4
D: TRBD1
CDR3: CASSELTGANEKLFF
DNA: TGTGCCAGCAGTGAATTAACAGGGGCTAATGAAAAACTGTTTTTT

V: TRBV14
size: NA
J: TRBJ2-5
D: TRBD1
CDR3: CASRGDRADGETQYF
DNA: TGTGCCAGCCGCGGGGACAGGGCGGATGGAGAGACCCAGTACTTC

V: TRBV29-1
size: many
J: TRBJ1-2
D: TRBD1
CDR3: CSVAGTGADGYTF
DNA: TGCAGCGTCGCCGGGACAGGGGCTGATGGCTACACCTTC

V: TRBV20-1
size: NA
J: TRBJ1-1
D: NA
CDR3: CSAPGTFNTEAFF
DNA: TGCAGTGCCCCCGGGACATTCAACACTGAAGCTTTCTTT

V: TRBV24-1
size: many
J: TRBJ1-1
D: NA
CDR3: CATDTGFGTEAFF
DNA: TGTGCCACCGATACAGGGTTCGGCACTGAAGCTTTCTTT

V: TRBV10-2
size: NA
J: TRBJ2-5
D: NA
CDR3: CASSDRAGRETQYF
DNA: TGCGCCAGCAGTGACCGGGCTGGGAGGGAGACCCAGTACTTC

V: TRBV7-9
size: many
J: TRBJ1-1
D: TRBD1
CDR3: CASSPGQDEAFF
DNA: TGTGCCAGCAGCCCTGGACAGGATGAAGCTTTCTTT

V: TRBV29-1
size: NA
J: TRBJ2-7
D: TRBD2
CDR3: CSVGLAGSYEQYF
DNA: TGCAGCGTTGGACTAGCGGGCTCCTACGAGCAGTACTTC

V: TRBV15
size: once
J: TRBJ2-6
D: NA
CDR3: CATSSAEGNSGANVLTF
DNA: TGTGCCACCAGCAGTGCTGAAGGGAACTCTGGGGCCAACGTCCTGACTTTC

V: TRBV29-1
size: NA
J: TRBJ2-7
D: NA
CDR3: CSVSGARVMQQYF
DNA: TGCAGCGTTTCCGGGGCTCGGGTGATGCAGCAGTACTTC

V: TRBV5-6
size: few
J: TRBJ2-7
D: TRBD1
CDR3: CASSEVPGQGYEQYF
DNA: TGTGCCAGCTCCGAAGTCCCGGGACAGGGGTACGAGCAGTACTTC

V: TRBV9
size: once
J: TRBJ2-5
D: TRBD2
CDR3: CASSLVGGGGGETQYF
DNA: TGTGCCAGCAGCTTAGTTGGCGGGGGGGGCGGAGAGACCCAGTACTTC

V: TRBV28
size: few
J: TRBJ2-7
D: NA
CDR3: CASSLEGSLLTYEQYF
DNA: TGTGCCAGCAGTTTGGAAGGTTCGCTGCTCACCTACGAGCAGTACTTC

V: TRBV10-3
size: few
J: TRBJ2-5
D: NA
CDR3: CASSYSGPQGTQYF
DNA: TGTGCCAGCAGTTACTCGGGGCCGCAGGGGACCCAGTACTTC

V: TRBV14
size: NA
J: TRBJ1-2
D: NA
CDR3: CASSQSRTDYGHTF
DNA: TGTGCCAGCAGCCAATCTCGGACAGACTATGGCCACACCTTC

V: TRBV15
size: NA
J: TRBJ1-2
D: TRBD1
CDR3: CATSIYRGTAYGYTF
DNA: TGTGCCACCAGCATATACAGGGGGACAGCCTATGGCTACACCTTC

V: TRBV12-3/TRBV12-4
size: NA
J: TRBJ2-2
D: TRBD2
CDR3: CASSLPPSGSAGELFF
DNA: TGTGCCAGCAGTTTACCGCCTAGCGGGAGCGCCGGGGAGCTGTTTTTT

V: TRBV29-1
size: NA
J: TRBJ2-6
D: NA
CDR3: CSVEDLDNVLTF
DNA: TGCAGCGTTGAAGATTTAGACAACGTCCTGACTTTC

V: TRBV7-9
size: NA
J: TRBJ2-7
D: NA
CDR3: CASSLDRSNEQYF
DNA: TGTGCCAGCAGCTTAGACAGGTCCAACGAGCAGTACTTC